The sequence of this T cell receptor (beta chain) was determined in a study of CD8+CD57+ T cells in acquired aplastic anemia. For the study at large: Quantities of DNA derived from sorted CD4+ and CD8+ cells averaged approximately 3.3 ug.

Study results and caveats: CD8+ Simpson's diversity showed no significant patient-control difference.

The CDR3 is 14 amino acids. Per germline, CDR1 LGHDT and CDR2 YNNKEL (reference sequence). Trimming took 4 bases from V and 10 from J; bases not matched to a gene: 10. The count of this clonotype is one. Antigen: not known. Genomic DNA constituted the template upon which TCR beta VDJ and CDR3 profiling was performed. From the reads, TCRdb called clonotypes with MiXCR, one entry per CDR3 protein. This table has 200,000 or so distinct CDR3 sequences, 64% appearing once. The sample was sorted CD4+, CD8+, or CD8+CD57+ T cells (not recorded which) from PBMCs. The V call is TRBV3-1, the J call TRBJ1-1; 9 bases map to TRBD1. This clonotype was obtained from a human donor with severe aplastic anemia or a healthy control (not recorded which). The CDR3 sequence: CASSLKAGTGTAFF. Written as DNA, the CDR3 is TGTGCCAGCAGCCTAAAGGCCGGGACAGGGACAGCTTTCTTT.